This record looks at one T cell receptor (beta chain) sequence and its context. The target antigen is unknown. The data belong to a study of blood T cells in healthy people across ages. Study-wide points: A roughly linear fall in TCR beta diversity per million T cells was seen with increasing age.

A sample-barcoded 5' primer and a J-beta primer mix were used in a second PCR of roughly 7 to 12 cycles. Any given sample supplied a minimum of 3 million CDR3-containing paired-end reads. TCRdb reprocessed the 5' RACE reads via MiXCR and lists one record per CDR3 protein. The sample includes roughly 1.6 million distinct CDR3 sequences, about 31% seen only once; the top ten take roughly 10%. The V gene's germline CDR1 is GTSNPN and CDR2 SVGIG (reference sequence). This CDR3 spans 15 amino acids. V was clipped by 4 bases and J by 2 bases; unmatched bases: 7. Total RNA, at least 5.5 micrograms per sample, came from PBMCs.

The TCR sequence derives from a woman aged 30 to 39 in good health. Sequencing was carried out using blood. The gene calls are TRBV30 and TRBJ2-1; TRBD1 matches at 8 bases. The CDR3 here is CAWTTGVGPYNEQFF. As DNA, the CDR3 is TGTGCCTGGACGACAGGGGTAGGACCCTACAATGAGCAGTTCTTC.